Listed below are T cell receptor beta chains from one sample, sequenced in a study of CXCR3-negative and CXCR3-positive naive CD8 T cells. TCRdb derives one entry per CDR3 protein from the 5' RACE reads, leaving out DNA. This sample's clone table lists several thousand distinct CDR3 sequences. Source material: naive CXCR3- CD8+ T cells from blood. Receptors originate from a human donor in good health. Some clones in this sample may be carry-over from other donors' samples. Each CDR3 is given with its conserved first and last residue. Clone size is stated in some rows and not others, as once, few, many or a class when expanded.

TRBJ2-3 | TRBV7-8 | medium-sized | CASSERGSVDTQYF
TRBJ2-1 | TRBV7-8 | . | CASSLGGVAGPPGNEQFF
TRBJ2-6 | TRBV7-8 | . | CASSQTTGVPSGANVLTF
TRBJ2-1 | TRBV2 | . | CASSGASGNYNEQFF
TRBJ2-3 | TRBV29-1 | medium-sized | CSVLLWGGVSTDTQYF
TRBJ1-2 | TRBV7-6 | . | CASTSPDRPYGYTF
TRBJ2-1 | TRBV6-5 | . | CASSYSNEQFF
TRBJ2-1 | TRBV12-3/TRBV12-4 | medium-sized | CASSLSLNNEQFF
TRBJ2-4 | TRBV20-1 | . | CSAREAAEAKNIQYF
TRBJ2-1 | TRBV20-1 | medium-sized | CSAIPLGEGNEQFF
TRBJ2-1 | TRBV10-3 | medium-sized | CAISDEYNEQFF
TRBJ1-2 | TRBV4-1 | . | CASSQVPGASYGYTF
TRBJ2-1 | TRBV7-6 | . | CASSLVGSGSMSQFF
TRBJ2-3 | TRBV3-1 | . | CASSQEVGEGFTDTQYF
TRBJ1-2 | TRBV6-1 | . | CASDWTGNYGYTF
TRBJ2-1 | TRBV20-1 | medium-sized | CSARDLAGSSYNEQFF
TRBJ2-7 | TRBV2 | medium-sized | CASSVAGGSSYEQYF
TRBJ2-1 | TRBV7-9 | . | CASSELAASYNEQFF
TRBJ2-7 | TRBV6-2/TRBV6-3 | medium-sized | CASSYSSTVYEQYF
TRBJ2-7 | TRBV12-3/TRBV12-4 | . | CASMPRTGYEQYF
TRBJ2-7 | TRBV7-9 | . | CASSPPGGYRSYEQYF
TRBJ2-2 | TRBV2 | . | CASSDWGDVANTGELFF
TRBJ2-5 | TRBV25-1 | . | CASSDPGTSLRGTQYF
TRBJ1-5 | TRBV15 | medium-sized | CATSNLLGLNQPQHF
TRBJ1-2 | TRBV19 | medium-sized | CATSPPSGDYTF
TRBJ2-1 | TRBV7-8 | medium-sized | CASSFTSGIASSYNEQFF
TRBJ1-1 | TRBV29-1 | . | CSVPWTGMRVGAFF
TRBJ2-7 | TRBV18 | . | CASSMGQGLYEQYF
TRBJ2-7 | TRBV19 | . | CASSISTGDYEQYF
TRBJ2-3 | TRBV20-1 | . | CSARRDARTDTQYF
TRBJ2-7 | TRBV29-1 | . | CSVQPGLLAEQYF
TRBJ1-1 | TRBV29-1 | . | CSVVRPSENTEAFF
TRBJ2-1 | TRBV20-1 | medium-sized | CSAGLANYNEQFF
TRBJ2-5 | TRBV7-9 | medium-sized | CASSLARGWEETQYF
TRBJ2-7 | TRBV6-5 | medium-sized | CAAGARTGHHEQYF
TRBJ2-5 | TRBV7-7 | medium-sized | CASSDTGGSQETQYF
TRBJ1-5 | TRBV5-4 | . | CASSLKGSNQPQHF